The entry that follows covers one T cell receptor (beta chain) sequence. Its antigen remains unknown. Preparation of TRB cDNA libraries relied on 5' RACE carrying UMI labels. TCRdb reprocessed the 5' RACE reads, with one entry per CDR3 protein and no DNA. Found here are over 150,000 distinct CDR3 sequences; the top ten clones hold around 0.5%. Naive cells were sorted as CD45RO-, CCR7+, CD27+ and CD95-. The germline CDR1 and CDR2 sequences are SGHVS and FQNEAQ. The CDR3 spans 12 residues. The sample is drawn from a study of CXCR3-negative and CXCR3-positive naive CD8 T cells. Study results and limitations: Memory cells differed in TRBV-TRBJ usage, but naive CXCR3-negative and CXCR3-positive cells had similar usage. Freshly isolated PBMCs were used in most assays, given partial CXCR3 loss after freezing. More hydrophobic TRB CDR3s were found in CXCR3-positive naive cells than in CXCR3-negative naive cells.

The clonotype originates from a human donor in good health. Some clones in this sample may be carry-over from other donors' samples. The rearrangement links TRBV7-8 to TRBJ2-1; the D call from TCRdb, TRBD2, cannot be confirmed without DNA. The specimen was naive CXCR3+ CD8+ T cells from blood. The subset: CD45RO-CCR7+CD27+CD95- naive CD8+ T cells expressing CXCR3 (TNR3+). This CDR3 reads CASSPLEDEQFF.